This T cell receptor beta chain was captured in a study of regulatory T cells in long-lasting Graves disease. Notes on the study in general: TRBV28 was favored in persistent disease, as were TRBJ1-2 and TRBJ2-5. Between persistent patients, about 2,800 public clonotypes were shared, exceeding the approximately 870 shared between new patients.

For TCR beta, libraries came from iRepertoire HTBI primers and Arm-PCR of CDR3 regions. TCRdb used MiXCR to reprocess the multiplex PCR reads, holding one entry per CDR3 protein. The sample has about 400,000 distinct CDR3 sequences; about 20% are singletons. Documented time point: persistent/refractory GD, antithyroid drugs over 5 years with positive TRAb. PBMC RNA was the source of the TCR library. Staff took roughly 9.1 milliliters of peripheral blood and put it into EDTA tubes. This CDR3 spans 16 amino acids. The V end lost 0 bases, the J end lost 1 base, and 10 bases lay between the germline ends. Germline V CDR1 and CDR2: SGHAT, FQNNGV. At least ten counts were recorded for this clonotype. What it recognizes is unknown.

Specimen: peripheral blood mononuclear cells (PBMCs), collected when the disease was refractory, from a patient treated with antithyroid drugs. J is TRBJ1-5 and V is TRBV11-2, with D uncertain. The receptor was derived from a female donor with Graves disease. In nucleotides, the CDR3 is TGTGCCAGCAGCTTAGATGGCTTTACGAGCAATCAGCCCCAGCATTTT. Translated: CASSLDGFTSNQPQHF.